This T cell receptor (beta chain) was sequenced during a study of early T cells in non-severe SARS-CoV-2 infection. Study-level information: The input, bulk RNA from unsorted whole blood, was sequenced, and chains were unpaired.

This CDR3 comprises 14 residues. V gave up 6 bases and J gave up 6 bases; unmatched junction bases: 7. The germline V gene encodes CDR1 KGHSH and CDR2 LQKENI. This clonotype rates as medium-sized. Unique molecular identifiers tagged individual cDNA molecules. Each CDR3 protein gets one entry after TCRdb re-called the 5' RACE reads with MiXCR. The sample includes roughly 20,000 distinct CDR3 sequences, under 5% of them seen just once. The receptor's source is an adult who was a healthcare worker with PCR-confirmed SARS-CoV-2 infection or an uninfected control (not recorded which). The chain carries TRBV18 and TRBJ1-5; TRBD1 matches 8 bases. Sequencing was performed on whole blood. CDR3 sequence reads: CASSPDRAVQPQHF. The CDR3 nucleotides are TGTGCCAGCTCCCCGGACAGGGCGGTTCAGCCCCAGCATTTT. The full variable domain, rest sourced from reference TRBV18 and TRBJ1-5, is NAGVMQNPRHLVRRRGQEARLRCSPMKGHSHVYWYRQLPEEGLKFMVYLQKENIIDESGMPKERFSAEFPKEGPSILRIQQVVRGDSAAYFCASSPDRAVQPQHFGDGTRLSIL.